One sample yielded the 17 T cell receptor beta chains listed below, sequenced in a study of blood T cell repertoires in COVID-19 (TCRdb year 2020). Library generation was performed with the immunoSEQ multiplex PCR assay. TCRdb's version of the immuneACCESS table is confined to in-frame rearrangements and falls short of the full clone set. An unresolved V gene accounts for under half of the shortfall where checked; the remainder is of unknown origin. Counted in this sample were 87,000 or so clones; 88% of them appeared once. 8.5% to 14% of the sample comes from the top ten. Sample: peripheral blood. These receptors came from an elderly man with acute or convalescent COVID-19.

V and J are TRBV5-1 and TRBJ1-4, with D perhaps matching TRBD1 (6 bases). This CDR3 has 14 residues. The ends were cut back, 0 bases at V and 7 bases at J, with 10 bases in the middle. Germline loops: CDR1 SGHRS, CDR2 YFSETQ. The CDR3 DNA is TGCGCCAGCAGCTTGGTTAGGGGGGGTGAAAAACTGTTTTTT. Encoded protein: CASSLVRGGEKLFF.

CDR3 sequence (DNA): TGTGCCAGCAGTTTAGCGGACTACAATGAGCAGTTCTTC. It codes for CASSLADYNEQFF. The V call is TRBV6-2 or TRBV6-3, the J call TRBJ2-1; D may be TRBD2 (6 bases). Looked up from germline, CDR1 is MNHEY and CDR2 is SVGEGT. V was pared by 4 bases and J by 3 bases, with 7 bases between. The CDR3 length is 13 residues.

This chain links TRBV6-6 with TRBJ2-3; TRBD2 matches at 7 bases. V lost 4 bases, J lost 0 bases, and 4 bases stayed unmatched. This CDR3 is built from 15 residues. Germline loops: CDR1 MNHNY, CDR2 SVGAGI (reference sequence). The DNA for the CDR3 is TGTGCCAGCAGTTTCGGGGGGTATAGCACAGATACGCAGTATTTT. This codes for CASSFGGYSTDTQYF.

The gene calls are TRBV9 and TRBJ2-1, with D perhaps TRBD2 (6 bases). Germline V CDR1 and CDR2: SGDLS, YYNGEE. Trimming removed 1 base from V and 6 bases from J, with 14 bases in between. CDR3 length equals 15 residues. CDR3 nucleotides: TGTGCCAGCAGCGTATCCCAGCGGGCTCTCAATGAGCAGTTCTTC. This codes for CASSVSQRALNEQFF.

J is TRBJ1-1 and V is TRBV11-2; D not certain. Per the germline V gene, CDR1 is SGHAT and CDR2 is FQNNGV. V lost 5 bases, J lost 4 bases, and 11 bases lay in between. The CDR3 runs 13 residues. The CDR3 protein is CASSLSPGTEAFF. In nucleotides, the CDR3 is TGTGCCAGCAGCCTTTCCCCGGGCACTGAAGCTTTCTTT.

Here the CDR3 reads CASSMSIYNEQFF. The CDR3 DNA reads TGTGCCAGTAGTATGAGTATCTACAATGAGCAGTTCTTC. This chain links TRBV19 with TRBJ2-1, with D hard to call. CDR3 size: 13 residues. Looked up from germline, CDR1 is LNHDA and CDR2 is SQIVND (reference sequence). The germline V and J ends were trimmed by 3 bases and 3 bases, with 6 bases remaining between them. The full variable domain, with the rest looked up from reference TRBV19 and TRBJ2-1, is DGGITQSPKYLFRKEGQNVTLSCEQNLNHDAMYWYRQDPGQGLRLIYYSQIVNDFQKGDIAEGYSVSREKKESFPLTVTSAQKNPTAFYLCASSMSIYNEQFFGPGTRLTVL.

The CDR3 reads CASSGRTSGRSDTQYF. In DNA form, the CDR3 reads TGTGCCAGCAGCGGTCGGACTAGCGGGAGGTCAGATACGCAGTATTTT. The chain uses TRBV7-2 and TRBJ2-3, with TRBD2 matching 14 bases. Looked up from germline, CDR1 is SGHTA and CDR2 is FQGNSA. The ends lost 5 bases at V and 4 bases at J; junction bases unmatched: 5. CDR3 length: 16 residues.

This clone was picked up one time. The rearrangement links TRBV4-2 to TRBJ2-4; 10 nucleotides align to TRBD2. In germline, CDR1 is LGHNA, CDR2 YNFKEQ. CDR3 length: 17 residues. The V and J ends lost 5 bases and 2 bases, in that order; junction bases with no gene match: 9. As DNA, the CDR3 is TGTGCCAGCAGCTCCCAGCGGGGGGGCCTGACCAAAAACATTCAGTACTTC. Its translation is CASSSQRGGLTKNIQYF.

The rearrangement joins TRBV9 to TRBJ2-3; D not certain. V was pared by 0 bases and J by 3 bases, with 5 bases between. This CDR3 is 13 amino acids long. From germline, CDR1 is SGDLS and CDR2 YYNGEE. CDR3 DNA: TGTGCCAGCAGCGTAGTCTCTACAGATACGCAGTATTTT. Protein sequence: CASSVVSTDTQYF.

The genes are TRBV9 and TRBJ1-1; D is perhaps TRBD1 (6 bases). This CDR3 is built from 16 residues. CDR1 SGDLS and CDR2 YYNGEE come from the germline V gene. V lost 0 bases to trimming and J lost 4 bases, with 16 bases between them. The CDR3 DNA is TGTGCCAGCAGCGTAGCGGGCGGGGGGGCGAGCACTGAAGCTTTCTTT. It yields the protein CASSVAGGGASTEAFF.

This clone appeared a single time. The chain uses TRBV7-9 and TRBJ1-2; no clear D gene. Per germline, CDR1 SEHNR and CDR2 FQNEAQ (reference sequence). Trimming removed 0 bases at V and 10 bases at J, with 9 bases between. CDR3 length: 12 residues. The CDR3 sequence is CASSLAGVFYTF. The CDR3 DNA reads TGTGCCAGCAGCTTAGCCGGGGTCTTCTACACCTTC.

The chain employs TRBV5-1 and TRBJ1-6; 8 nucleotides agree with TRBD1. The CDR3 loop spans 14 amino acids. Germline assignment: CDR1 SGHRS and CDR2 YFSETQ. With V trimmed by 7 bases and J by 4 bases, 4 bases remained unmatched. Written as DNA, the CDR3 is TGCGCCAGCGGACAGGGCTCGTATAATTCACCCCTCCACTTT. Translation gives CASGQGSYNSPLHF.

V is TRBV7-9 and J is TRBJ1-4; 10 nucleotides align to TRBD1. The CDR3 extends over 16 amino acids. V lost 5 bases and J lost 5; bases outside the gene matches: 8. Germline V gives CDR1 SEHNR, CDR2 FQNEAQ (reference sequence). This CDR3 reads CASSHSGQGGNEKLFF. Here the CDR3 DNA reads TGTGCCAGCAGCCACAGCGGACAGGGGGGGAATGAAAAACTGTTTTTT.

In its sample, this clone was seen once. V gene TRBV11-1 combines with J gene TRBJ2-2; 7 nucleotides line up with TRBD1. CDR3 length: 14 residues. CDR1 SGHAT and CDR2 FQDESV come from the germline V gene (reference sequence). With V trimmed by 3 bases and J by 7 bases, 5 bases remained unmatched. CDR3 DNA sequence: TGTGCCAGCAGCTTCGAGACAGGGCGCGGGGAGCTGTTTTTT. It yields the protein CASSFETGRGELFF.

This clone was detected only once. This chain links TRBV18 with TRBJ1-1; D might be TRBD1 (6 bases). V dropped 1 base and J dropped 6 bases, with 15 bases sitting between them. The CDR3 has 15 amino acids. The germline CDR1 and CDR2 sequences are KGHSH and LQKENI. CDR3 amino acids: CASSPQSTGSAEAFF. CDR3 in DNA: TGTGCCAGCTCACCACAGAGTACAGGGTCGGCTGAAGCTTTCTTT.

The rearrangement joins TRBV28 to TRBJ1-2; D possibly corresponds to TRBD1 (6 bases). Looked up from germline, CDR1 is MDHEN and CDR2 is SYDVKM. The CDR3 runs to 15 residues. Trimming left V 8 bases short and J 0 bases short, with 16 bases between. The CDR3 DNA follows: TGTGCCAGCGGGGGCTCGGGCAGTTCTAACTATGGCTACACCTTC. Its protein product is CASGGSGSSNYGYTF.

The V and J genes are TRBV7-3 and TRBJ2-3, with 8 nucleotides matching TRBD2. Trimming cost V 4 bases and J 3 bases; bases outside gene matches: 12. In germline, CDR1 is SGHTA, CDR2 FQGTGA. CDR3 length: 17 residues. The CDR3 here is CASSSTGGLGYTDTQYF. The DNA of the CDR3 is TGTGCCAGCAGCTCGACGGGGGGACTAGGTTATACAGATACGCAGTATTTT.